A selection of T cell receptor beta chains follows, all from one sample in a study of human T cells and chemical hapten exposure. In TCRdb, the RACE reads were re-called with MiXCR into one record per CDR3 protein. The profile shows some 91,000 distinct CDR3 sequences, roughly 27% of them singletons. This specimen was whole blood, taken in connection with sensitization to the hapten diphenylcyclopropenone (DPC). These receptors all stem from a middle-aged man with alopecia areata. Some clones in this sample may be carry-over from other donors' samples. CDR3s include the opening cysteine and the closing phenylalanine or tryptophan. A D gene is named only where the DNA matches it firmly. Some rows have no size entry. The others give once, few or many, or a class for an expanded clone.

>13|few|TRBV5-1|NA|TRBJ1-2
CASREGGDDGYTF
TGCGCCAGCAGAGAGGGAGGGGACGATGGCTACACCTTC
>14|NA|TRBV5-1|NA|TRBJ1-1
CASSREPGRAEAFF
TGCGCCAGCAGCCGGGAACCCGGTCGGGCTGAAGCTTTCTTT
>14|few|TRBV4-3|TRBD1|TRBJ2-7
CASSPDRVGWEQYF
TGCGCCAGCAGCCCAGACAGGGTAGGATGGGAGCAGTACTTC
>16|NA|TRBV18|NA|TRBJ1-1
CASSPFGVGARTEAFF
TGTGCCAGCTCACCATTCGGGGTGGGGGCGCGCACTGAAGCTTTCTTT
>15|NA|TRBV7-2|TRBD1|TRBJ2-7
CASSLDRVPKREQYF
TGTGCCAGCAGCTTGGACAGGGTACCGAAGAGGGAGCAGTACTTC
>15|NA|TRBV4-1|TRBD1|TRBJ2-3
CASSLKGTGADTQYF
TGCGCCAGCAGCTTAAAAGGGACAGGGGCCGATACGCAGTATTTT
>13|NA|TRBV10-3|NA|TRBJ2-7
CAITLDGTYEQYF
TGTGCCATCACTCTGGACGGAACCTACGAGCAGTACTTC
>15|NA|TRBV20-1|TRBD2|TRBJ2-3
CSATKLAGGSDTQYF
TGCAGTGCTACGAAACTAGCGGGAGGGTCAGATACGCAGTATTTT
>16|NA|TRBV5-1|TRBD1|TRBJ1-6
CASSPGQGARNSPLHF
TGCGCCAGCAGCCCGGGACAGGGGGCACGCAATTCACCCCTCCACTTT
>14|few|TRBV7-2|NA|TRBJ2-3
CASSLYGIADTQYF
TGTGCCAGCAGCTTATACGGGATCGCAGATACGCAGTATTTT
>16|few|TRBV27|NA|TRBJ2-1
CASTRRGDVSYNEQFF
TGTGCCAGCACTCGCCGAGGGGATGTCTCCTACAATGAGCAGTTCTTC
>14|NA|TRBV6-5|NA|TRBJ1-1
CASSYLRGNTEAFF
TGTGCCAGCAGTTACTTACGAGGGAACACTGAAGCTTTCTTT
>15|NA|TRBV6-5|NA|TRBJ1-5
CASSYDGAGNQPQHF
TGTGCCAGCAGTTACGACGGTGCGGGCAATCAGCCCCAGCATTTT
>16|NA|TRBV12-3/TRBV12-4|NA|TRBJ2-4
CASSLGGTVAKNIQYF
TGTGCCAGCAGTTTGGGTGGGACGGTGGCCAAAAACATTCAGTACTTC
>13|NA|TRBV18|NA|TRBJ2-1
CASSQQVYNEQFF
TGTGCCAGCTCCCAGCAGGTCTACAATGAGCAGTTCTTC
>17|NA|TRBV2|TRBD1|TRBJ1-6
CASTGTGVGSYNSPLHF
TGTGCCAGCACCGGGACAGGGGTTGGTTCCTATAATTCACCCCTCCACTTT
>14|NA|TRBV5-1|NA|TRBJ2-1
CASSSQAVYNEQFF
TGCGCCAGCAGCTCACAAGCGGTTTACAATGAGCAGTTCTTC
>14|NA|TRBV24-1|TRBD2|TRBJ2-3
CATSLAGDKDTQYF
TGTGCCACCAGCTTAGCGGGAGATAAGGATACGCAGTATTTT
>16|few|TRBV20-1|NA|TRBJ2-7
CSARDPAAQKTYEQYF
TGCAGTGCTAGAGACCCGGCCGCGCAAAAGACCTACGAGCAGTACTTC
>11|few|TRBV6-6|NA|TRBJ2-7
CASSTLAEQYF
TGTGCCAGCAGTACTCTAGCCGAGCAGTACTTC
>16|NA|TRBV20-1|NA|TRBJ2-5
CSAFRPAGASQETQYF
TGCAGTGCTTTCAGGCCCGCGGGGGCCAGCCAAGAGACCCAGTACTTC
>17|few|TRBV7-9|TRBD1|TRBJ2-3
CASSPGQGVTRTDTQYF
TGTGCCAGCAGCCCTGGACAGGGGGTGACCCGCACAGATACGCAGTATTTT
>15|NA|TRBV20-1|NA|TRBJ1-4
CSARDPGRLNEKLFF
TGCAGTGCTAGAGACCCAGGGCGGCTTAATGAAAAACTGTTTTTT
>17|few|TRBV6-5|TRBD1|TRBJ1-3
CASSQPWDRPGGNTIYF
TGTGCCAGCAGCCAACCTTGGGACAGACCTGGCGGAAACACCATATATTTT
>14|many|TRBV24-1|NA|TRBJ1-5
CATSDPRHNQPQHF
TGTGCCACCAGTGATCCCCGACACAATCAGCCCCAGCATTTT
>12|NA|TRBV6-6|NA|TRBJ2-7
CASRHRDYEQYF
TGTGCCAGCAGGCACCGGGATTACGAGCAGTACTTC
>18|few|TRBV9|NA|TRBJ2-3
CASSVDRAFGMNTDTQYF
TGTGCCAGCAGCGTAGACCGGGCTTTCGGGATGAACACAGATACGCAGTATTTT
>16|NA|TRBV6-5|NA|TRBJ2-5
CASSTRRGAPQETQYF
TGTGCCAGCAGTACGCGGAGGGGGGCTCCGCAAGAGACCCAGTACTTC
>14|NA|TRBV6-5|NA|TRBJ1-5
CASSSRSGGQPQHF
TGTGCCAGCAGTTCCCGGTCCGGGGGTCAGCCCCAGCATTTT
>13|NA|TRBV9|NA|TRBJ1-1
CASSVTGSTEAFF
TGTGCCAGCAGCGTGACAGGTAGCACTGAAGCTTTCTTT
>14|many|TRBV12-3/TRBV12-4|TRBD1|TRBJ2-7
CASSPGQGIYEQYF
TGTGCCAGCAGTCCGGGACAGGGGATCTACGAGCAGTACTTC
>16|few|TRBV7-9|NA|TRBJ2-2
CASLPQATLNTGELFF
TGTGCCAGCCTTCCCCAAGCGACACTGAACACCGGGGAGCTGTTTTTT
>12|few|TRBV9|NA|TRBJ2-1
CASGQGNSEQFF
TGTGCCAGCGGCCAGGGGAATTCTGAGCAGTTCTTC
>14|NA|TRBV7-2|NA|TRBJ2-7
CASSVQGPGDEQYF
TGTGCCAGCAGCGTACAGGGGCCGGGGGACGAGCAGTACTTC
>11|NA|TRBV27|NA|TRBJ2-3
CATRDTDTQYF
TGTGCCACTCGAGACACAGATACGCAGTATTTT
>14|NA|TRBV4-3|TRBD1|TRBJ1-2
CASSYGGTGAGYTF
TGCGCCAGCAGCTACGGCGGGACAGGGGCTGGCTACACCTTC
>14|once|TRBV5-1|TRBD1|TRBJ1-6
CASGQGRNNSPLHF
TGCGCCAGCGGACAGGGACGAAATAATTCACCCCTCCACTTT
>20|NA|TRBV7-9|TRBD2|TRBJ2-1
CASSPARGLAGGGAYNEQFF
TGTGCCAGCAGCCCAGCGAGGGGACTAGCGGGAGGAGGGGCCTACAATGAGCAGTTCTTC
>13|NA|TRBV12-3/TRBV12-4|NA|TRBJ2-2
CASSSARVGELFF
TGTGCCAGCAGTTCTGCCAGGGTCGGGGAGCTGTTTTTT
>18|few|TRBV7-2|TRBD1|TRBJ2-3
CASSLGTGSSWVTDTQYF
TGTGCCAGCAGCTTAGGGACAGGGTCTTCCTGGGTGACAGATACGCAGTATTTT
>15|NA|TRBV14|NA|TRBJ2-5
CASSQEGHHQETQYF
TGTGCCAGCAGCCAAGAGGGACACCACCAAGAGACCCAGTACTTC
>19|NA|TRBV7-8|TRBD1|TRBJ1-5
CASSLTLGQGAGSNQPQHF
TGTGCCAGCAGCTTAACTCTAGGACAGGGGGCTGGTAGCAATCAGCCCCAGCATTTT
>18|NA|TRBV27|TRBD1|TRBJ2-6
CASSTRGRGRSGANVLTF
TGTGCCAGCAGTACTAGGGGGCGCGGGCGCTCTGGGGCCAACGTCCTGACTTTC
>15|NA|TRBV4-3|NA|TRBJ1-5
CASSPTVDSNQPQHF
TGCGCCAGCAGTCCGACAGTCGATAGCAATCAGCCCCAGCATTTT
>11|few|TRBV6-2/TRBV6-3|NA|TRBJ2-3
CASSRQDTQYF
TGTGCCAGCAGTAGACAGGATACGCAGTATTTT
>11|NA|TRBV5-4|NA|TRBJ2-7
CASSLDREQYF
TGTGCCAGCAGCTTGGATCGCGAGCAGTACTTC
>11|few|TRBV7-8|NA|TRBJ2-7
CASSYNYEQYF
TGTGCCAGCAGCTATAACTACGAGCAGTACTTC
>13|many|TRBV9|NA|TRBJ1-1
CASSVGGDTEAFF
TGTGCCAGCAGCGTAGGGGGAGACACTGAAGCTTTCTTT
>15|NA|TRBV2|NA|TRBJ1-6
CASSEGPGGNSPLHF
TGTGCCAGCAGTGAAGGGCCCGGAGGGAATTCACCCCTCCACTTT
>14|few|TRBV14|TRBD2|TRBJ2-1
CASSQRLAGNEQFF
TGTGCCAGCAGCCAAAGACTAGCTGGCAATGAGCAGTTCTTC